These 16 T cell receptor beta chains came from one sample sequenced in a study of shared clonotypes between healthy human individuals. Assay: immunoSEQ multiplex PCR; the TCRdb copy retains only in-frame clones and omits some. Of roughly 510,000 clones in the sample, over 75% were seen once. The sequencing sample was made of PBMCs. The source of these receptors is a woman in her thirties or forties in good health. Some clones in this sample may be carry-over from other donors' samples.

The chain recombines TRBV7-6 with TRBJ1-3; no clear D gene. The CDR3 spans 16 residues. Trimming took 5 bases from V and 0 from J, leaving 14 bases between them. Germline-derived CDR1 and CDR2 are SGHVS and FNYEAQ. The DNA for the CDR3 is TGTGCCAGCAGCCTCGCAAGAACGATCTCTGGAAACACCATATATTTT. Its translation is CASSLARTISGNTIYF.

This sequence joins TRBV30 and TRBJ2-7; D uncertain. Deletions cut 3 bases from V and 0 bases from J, with 12 bases between. Germline CDR1 and CDR2: GTSNPN and SVGIG (reference sequence). The CDR3 length is 14 residues. The CDR3 DNA reads TGTGCCTGGAGACGAACAGCTTCCTCCTACGAGCAGTACTTC. Its protein is CAWRRTASSYEQYF.

The rearrangement uses TRBV28 and TRBJ2-1; D not certain. Germline loops: CDR1 MDHEN, CDR2 SYDVKM. Deletions cut 2 bases from V and 10 bases from J, with 9 bases between. The CDR3 is made up of 12 amino acids. The CDR3 spells CASSLSTLEQFF. For the CDR3, the DNA is TGTGCCAGCAGTTTAAGTACGCTGGAGCAGTTCTTC.

This chain joins TRBV14 and TRBJ2-5, with D hard to call. The CDR3 consists of 17 residues. Germline CDR1 SGHDN, CDR2 FVKESK. Trimming stripped 4 bases from V and 4 bases from J, with 22 bases between. The CDR3 DNA follows: TGTGCCAGCAGCCCGCGGTGGGATCCGATAGTCCTAGAGACCCAGTACTTC. Translating gives CASSPRWDPIVLETQYF.

This chain connects TRBV15 to TRBJ1-2; D is possibly TRBD1 (5 bases). Trimming left V 0 bases short and J 0 bases short, with 14 bases between. CDR1 and CDR2 from the germline V gene are LNHNV and YYDKDF (reference sequence). This CDR3 region has 17 residues. CDR3 protein: CATSRDQGRNTNYGYTF. In nucleotides, the CDR3 is TGTGCCACCAGCAGAGATCAGGGCAGAAACACTAACTATGGCTACACCTTC.

This chain joins TRBV2 and TRBJ2-5; D may be TRBD1 or TRBD2 (5 bases each). CDR1 is SNHLY, CDR2 FYNNEI, per germline. V was cut by 4 bases and J by 7 bases, with 13 bases left in between. This CDR3 comprises 13 residues. CDR3 sequence reads: CASSGEFGGTQYF. The CDR3 nucleotides read TGTGCCAGCAGTGGGGAATTTGGGGGGACCCAGTACTTC.

The CDR3 spells CAFQDPNEKLFF. In DNA, the CDR3 is TGTGCCTTTCAGGATCCTAATGAAAAACTGTTTTTT. The V gene is TRBV30, the J gene TRBJ1-4; D unresolved. The CDR3 has 12 residues. Germline CDR1 GTSNPN, CDR2 SVGIG (reference sequence). The germline V and J ends were trimmed by 7 bases and 3 bases, with 9 bases remaining between them.

The genes are TRBV2 and TRBJ2-1; D gene uncertain. Germline values: CDR1 SNHLY, CDR2 FYNNEI. This CDR3 contains 12 residues. V was clipped by 1 base and J by 10 bases, with 8 bases between them. The CDR3 region is CASSEVSAEQFF. The CDR3 region has the DNA TGTGCCAGCAGTGAAGTCAGCGCCGAGCAGTTCTTC.

In the case of this clone: Different DNA sequences within this sample yield the same CDR3. The rearrangement joins TRBV15 to TRBJ1-1, with 7 bases lining up with TRBD1. With 0 bases clipped from V and 6 bases from J, the junction kept 1 base outside the gene matches. Germline assignment: CDR1 LNHNV and CDR2 YYDKDF (reference sequence). The CDR3 is made up of 13 amino acids. CDR3 nucleotides: TGTGCCACCAGCAGAGACAGGGGGTCTGAAGCTTTCTTT. It specifies CATSRDRGSEAFF.

J is TRBJ2-3 and V is TRBV2, with 7 positions matching TRBD1. CDR1 is SNHLY and CDR2 is FYNNEI in the germline V gene. This CDR3 has 16 amino acids. With V trimmed by 8 bases and J by 2 bases, 13 bases remained unmatched. CDR3 loop: CASANRGTPITDTQYF. The CDR3 DNA reads TGTGCCAGCGCGAACAGGGGAACCCCAATCACAGATACGCAGTATTTT.

In this sample, this clone turned up once. With only one base between it and a far larger clone, this is likely a read error. In the same sample, other DNA sequences code for this CDR3. The rearrangement joins TRBV5-5 to TRBJ2-7, with a weak D call TRBD2 (6 bases). This CDR3 is 16 amino acids long. Germline V gene sequence: CDR1 SGHKS, CDR2 YYEKEE (reference sequence). V lost 4 bases to trimming and J lost 6 bases, with 23 bases between them. CDR3 region: CASSQGLSGLRAEQYF. The CDR3 nucleotides read TGTGCCAGCAGCCAGGGATTATCGGGACTCCGGGCCGAGCAGTACTTC.

V is TRBV4-1 and J is TRBJ2-2, with D perhaps TRBD2 (5 bases). The CDR3 is 16 amino acids. V was trimmed by 0 bases and J by 2 bases, leaving 10 bases between them. CDR1 is MGHRA and CDR2 is YSYEKL in the germline V gene. CDR3 sequence: CASSQELAVNTGELFF. The CDR3 DNA reads as TGCGCCAGCAGCCAAGAGCTAGCCGTAAACACCGGGGAGCTGTTTTTT.

This clone was counted a few times. The V and J genes are TRBV7-3 and TRBJ2-2; 13 bases line up with TRBD2. V shed 5 bases, J shed 4 bases, and the junction held 4 bases outside the gene matches. Looked up from germline, CDR1 is SGHTA and CDR2 is FQGTGA. The length of the CDR3 is 16 residues. The CDR3 sequence: CASSRGLAGATGELFF. The DNA for the CDR3 is TGTGCCAGCAGCCGAGGACTAGCGGGAGCCACCGGGGAGCTGTTTTTT.

The V and J genes are TRBV11-1 and TRBJ2-7; D perhaps matches TRBD2 (6 bases). V was cut by 5 bases and J by 7 bases, with 24 bases left in between. The CDR3 totals 16 residues. The germline V gene encodes CDR1 SGHAT and CDR2 FQDESV (reference sequence). CDR3 amino acids: CASSRDPGTPPVEQYF. The CDR3 bases are TGTGCCAGCAGCCGAGACCCCGGGACTCCCCCTGTGGAGCAGTACTTC.

The CDR3 nucleotides are TGTGCCAGCGGTCGGGGGGGTAGTGGTTCACCCCTCCACTTT. The encoded protein is CASGRGGSGSPLHF. The chain couples TRBV6-5 to TRBJ1-6; D possibly corresponds to TRBD1 (5 bases). Germline V lookup: CDR1 MNHEY, CDR2 SVGAGI. Between the trimmed V and J ends, which lost 8 bases and 9 bases, there was a span of 17 bases. This CDR3 comprises 14 residues.

CDR3 sequence: CASSSLGAWGSLNNEQFF. CDR3 bases: TGTGCCAGCAGCTCCTTGGGGGCTTGGGGGAGTCTAAACAATGAGCAGTTCTTC. The gene calls are TRBV5-6 and TRBJ2-1; weak D call: TRBD1 (6 bases). The CDR3 totals 18 residues. The germline V gene encodes CDR1 SGHDT and CDR2 YYEEEE. Trimming removed 3 bases from V and 5 bases from J, with 24 bases in between.